One sample yielded the 8 T cell receptor beta chains listed below, sequenced in a study of regulatory T cells in long-lasting Graves disease. Time point given: newly diagnosed GD, antithyroid drugs for less than 3 months. The authors made the TCR library using RNA they extracted from PBMCs. In building TCR beta libraries, iRepertoire HTBI primers were used together with Arm-PCR of CDR3 regions. TCRdb re-derived calls from the multiplex PCR reads in MiXCR, one entry per CDR3 protein. Among 450,000 to 600,000 distinct CDR3 sequences listed, 13% were seen once. This same sample was also taken into another study, of T cells in Graves' hyperthyroidism and ophthalmopathy.

The specimen was peripheral blood mononuclear cells (PBMCs), collected at new diagnosis, from a patient treated with antithyroid drugs. The receptors shown here come from a man aged 25-45 years with Graves disease.

This clonotype showed up many times. This chain connects TRBV2 to TRBJ2-2; maybe TRBD1 (6 bases). The length of the CDR3 is 14 residues. CDR1 is SNHLY and CDR2 is FYNNEI in the germline V gene. The V end lost 6 bases, the J end lost 1 base, and 9 bases lay between the germline ends. The chain's CDR3 is CASSRGQNTGELFF. The CDR3, as DNA: TGTGCCAGCAGCAGGGGACAGAACACCGGGGAGCTGTTTTTT.

This clonotype was counted many times. This chain links TRBV20-1 with TRBJ2-3; 9 bases fit TRBD2. CDR3 length: 14 residues. J gave up 2 bases and V 6 bases, and 6 bases lay outside the gene matches. Germline assignment: CDR1 DFQATT and CDR2 SNEGSKA (reference sequence). The CDR3 sequence: CSASLAGLTDTQYF. CDR3 in DNA: TGCAGTGCCTCACTAGCGGGCCTCACAGATACGCAGTATTTT.

Concerning this clonotype: This probably arose from a read error, given a far larger clone one base away. The conserved phenylalanine or tryptophan normally closing the CDR3 is absent here, so this likely arose from a read error. The chain employs TRBV6-1 and TRBJ2-7; TRBD1 is a possible D gene (6 bases). Germline CDR1 reads MNHNS; CDR2 reads SASEGT. Trimming shortened V by 8 bases and J by 1 base, and 15 bases separated the two germline ends. This CDR3 has 14 amino acids. The CDR3 DNA reads as TGTGCCAGCTCCTCTCCCCAGGGGTCCTACGAGCAGTACTCC. As protein: CASSSPQGSYEQYS.

This clonotype has a count of ten or more. The chain links TRBV11-2 to TRBJ2-3; no reliable D call. V lost 1 base, J lost 6 bases, and 5 bases lay in between. This CDR3 has 12 amino acids. The germline CDR1 and CDR2 sequences are SGHAT and FQNNGV. CDR3 coding DNA: TGTGCCAGCAGCTTAGGTATCGATACGCAGTATTTT. It codes for CASSLGIDTQYF.

This clonotype was detected ten times or more. The chain employs TRBV6-1 and TRBJ1-1; unclear D gene. V was clipped by 6 bases and J by 1 base, with 12 bases between them. Per the germline V gene, CDR1 is MNHNS and CDR2 is SASEGT. CDR3 length equals 14 residues. The CDR3: CASSQNGPNTEAFF. CDR3 coding DNA: TGTGCCAGCAGCCAAAACGGGCCGAACACTGAAGCTTTCTTT.

There are many counts of this clonotype. The V gene is TRBV11-2, the J gene TRBJ1-1, with D unclear. V dropped 2 bases and J dropped 8 bases, with 12 bases sitting between them. Per germline, CDR1 SGHAT and CDR2 FQNNGV. The CDR3 spans 13 residues. CDR3 in DNA: TGTGCCAGCAGCTTACGGACTGTGGGAGAAGCTTTCTTT. It is translated as CASSLRTVGEAFF.

The rearrangement joins TRBV7-9 to TRBJ1-1; D is ambiguous. The CDR3 sequence is 16 residues long. The ends were cut back, 5 bases at V and 1 base at J, with 17 bases in the middle. In germline, CDR1 is SEHNR, CDR2 FQNEAQ (reference sequence). The CDR3 DNA sequence: TGTGCCAGCAGCGCACATTCGGGAGGGCCGAACACTGAAGCTTTCTTT. Its protein is CASSAHSGGPNTEAFF.

There are many counts of this clonotype. The V call is TRBV6-1, the J call TRBJ2-1, with 7 nucleotides matching TRBD2. The CDR3 is made up of 15 amino acids. Per the germline V gene, CDR1 is MNHNS and CDR2 is SASEGT. V lost 8 bases and J lost 2; bases outside the gene matches: 9. The CDR3 DNA sequence: TGTGCCAGCCCGGCTCAAAGCGGGGCCTACAATGAGCAGTTCTTC. Protein: CASPAQSGAYNEQFF.